The clone carrying this TCR beta chain appeared a few times. A read error may be the cause here, since a much bigger clone is one base away. This sample stems from a study of T cells in Graves' hyperthyroidism and ophthalmopathy. The CDR3 consists of 12 residues. CDR1 and CDR2 from the germline V gene are SQVTM and ANQGSEA. TCR beta CDR3 regions were amplified from RNA transcripts. In the first-round RT-PCR of the TCR CDR3, the HTBI primer set was used. TCRdb re-called the multiplex PCR reads with MiXCR, one entry per CDR3 protein. The sample holds over 500,000 distinct CDR3 sequences, about 45% seen once.

Sample: peripheral blood or thyroid tissue (not recorded which). This receptor was taken from an adult woman with Graves' disease, either hyperthyroidism or ophthalmopathy (not recorded which). The chain links TRBV29-1 to TRBJ2-7; 7 bases are shared with TRBD1. The CDR3 sequence: CSVKGQSYEQCF. CDR3 coding DNA: TGCAGCGTTAAGGGACAGTCCTACGAGCAGTGCTTC.